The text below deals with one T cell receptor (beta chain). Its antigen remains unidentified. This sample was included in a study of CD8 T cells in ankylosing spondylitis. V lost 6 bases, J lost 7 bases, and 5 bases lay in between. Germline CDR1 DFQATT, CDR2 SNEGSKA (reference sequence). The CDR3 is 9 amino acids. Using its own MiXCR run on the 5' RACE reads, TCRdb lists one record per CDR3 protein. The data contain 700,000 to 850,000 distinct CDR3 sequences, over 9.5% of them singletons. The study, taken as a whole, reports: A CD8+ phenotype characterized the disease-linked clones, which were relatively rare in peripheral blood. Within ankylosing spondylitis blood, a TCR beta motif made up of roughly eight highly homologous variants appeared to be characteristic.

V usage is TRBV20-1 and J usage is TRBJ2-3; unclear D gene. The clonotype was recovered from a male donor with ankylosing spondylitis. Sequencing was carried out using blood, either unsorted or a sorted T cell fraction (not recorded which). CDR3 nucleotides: TGCAGTGCGCCGAATACGCAGTATTTT. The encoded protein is CSAPNTQYF.